This T cell receptor beta chain was retrieved from a study of OX40 agonist ivuxolimab in advanced cancers. On the study more broadly: There were three patients with partial responses, one having hepatocellular carcinoma and two cutaneous melanoma. Overall study findings and caveats: Researchers did not determine the expanded peripheral T cells' antigen specificity.

Collection of blood occurred at baseline, at cycle 4 day 1, and at cycle 7 day 1. The method was immunoSEQ multiplex PCR; TCRdb's version includes in-frame clones alone and lacks a portion of them. The sample contains tens of thousands of clones, more than 80% of which appear only once. V gave up 3 bases and J gave up 0 bases, with 12 bases separating them. Germline V gene lookup returns CDR1 SGHNT and CDR2 YYREEE (reference sequence). The length of the CDR3 is 16 residues. On this clone: Its target is unknown.

This clonotype was sampled from an adult with an advanced solid tumor such as melanoma, head and neck, liver or kidney cancer. The sample here was CD4+ or CD8+ T cells sorted from blood, taken in a trial of the OX40 agonist ivuxolimab. This chain links TRBV5-4 with TRBJ2-2, with D tentatively TRBD2 (5 bases). CDR3 residues: CASSSRLSANTGELFF. The CDR3 DNA follows: TGTGCCAGCAGCTCCCGGCTTAGCGCGAACACCGGGGAGCTGTTTTTT. The whole variable domain, remainder taken from reference TRBV5-4 and TRBJ2-2, is ETGVTQSPTHLIKTRGQQVTLRCSSQSGHNTVSWYQQALGQGPQFIFQYYREEENGRGNFPPRFSGLQFPNYSSELNVNALELDDSALYLCASSSRLSANTGELFFGEGSRLTVL.